The sequence of this T cell receptor (beta chain) was determined in a study of blood T cell repertoires in COVID-19. The ends were cut back, 7 bases at V and 9 bases at J, with 13 bases in the middle. The CDR3 loop spans 12 amino acids. Source study methods: Scientists estimated how many nucleated cells there were by amplifying reference gene primers. This table comes from immunoSEQ multiplex PCR, and its TCRdb copy is limited to in-frame clones, with some not included. V and J calls and clone size come straight from that table; D and trimming were deduced from the DNA. The sample holds 150,000 to 200,000 clones, approximately 79% seen once.

The sequenced sample consisted of peripheral blood. The TCR was taken from a woman in her 70s with acute or convalescent COVID-19. This sequence joins TRBV12-3 or TRBV12-4 and TRBJ2-1; D ambiguous. The CDR3 loop reads CASIVLNGEQFF. In DNA, the CDR3 is TGTGCCAGCATCGTCCTGAACGGTGAGCAGTTCTTC.